The rows below give T cell receptor beta chains drawn from one sample of a study of blood T cell repertoires in COVID-19. Clones were read by immunoSEQ multiplex PCR, and TCRdb kept only the in-frame ones, dropping some. The sample shows some 93,000 clones, 85% to 90% of them seen only once. Sequencing was done on a sample of peripheral blood. The receptors were sampled from a man in his 60s with acute or convalescent COVID-19. Both conserved end residues are part of each CDR3. The D gene is left open where the match is weak. Rows may omit the clone size; those that give it use once, few, many or a size class.

v_call: TRBV11-3; j_call: TRBJ2-7; clone_size: NA; d_call: NA; cdr3_aa: CASSPRGSSYEQYF; cdr3_nt: TGTGCCAGCAGCCCCCGGGGGAGCTCCTACGAGCAGTACTTC
v_call: TRBV27; j_call: TRBJ2-7; clone_size: NA; d_call: TRBD1; cdr3_aa: CASSSDRAGYEQYF; cdr3_nt: TGTGCCAGCAGTTCCGACAGGGCTGGGTACGAGCAGTACTTC
v_call: TRBV9; j_call: TRBJ1-3; clone_size: NA; d_call: NA; cdr3_aa: CASSMTENTIYF; cdr3_nt: TGTGCCAGCAGCATGACAGAGAACACCATATATTTT
v_call: TRBV2; j_call: TRBJ2-3; clone_size: NA; d_call: TRBD2; cdr3_aa: CASSPEVAGYTDTQYF; cdr3_nt: TGTGCCAGCAGCCCCGAGGTAGCGGGATATACAGATACGCAGTATTTT
v_call: TRBV5-1; j_call: TRBJ2-1; clone_size: NA; d_call: TRBD2; cdr3_aa: CASSSGLASYNEQFF; cdr3_nt: TGCGCCAGCAGCTCTGGACTAGCATCCTACAATGAGCAGTTCTTC
v_call: TRBV2; j_call: TRBJ2-5; clone_size: NA; d_call: NA; cdr3_aa: CASSSFGEETQYF; cdr3_nt: TGTGCCAGCAGTTCCTTCGGGGAGGAGACCCAGTACTTC
v_call: TRBV19; j_call: TRBJ2-2; clone_size: NA; d_call: TRBD2; cdr3_aa: CASSSGTSATGELFF; cdr3_nt: TGTGCCAGTAGTAGCGGGACTAGCGCCACCGGGGAGCTGTTTTTT
v_call: TRBV2; j_call: TRBJ1-2; clone_size: NA; d_call: NA; cdr3_aa: CARRGAGSNYGYTF; cdr3_nt: TGTGCCCGGCGGGGGGCAGGGTCTAACTATGGCTACACCTTC
v_call: TRBV11-2; j_call: TRBJ2-1; clone_size: NA; d_call: NA; cdr3_aa: CASSLGRDPTLYNEQFF; cdr3_nt: TGTGCCAGCAGCTTAGGGAGGGACCCGACCCTATACAATGAGCAGTTCTTC
v_call: TRBV30; j_call: TRBJ2-7; clone_size: NA; d_call: TRBD2; cdr3_aa: CAWSVLAGTGEQYF; cdr3_nt: TGTGCCTGGAGTGTTTTAGCGGGGACGGGGGAGCAGTACTTC
v_call: TRBV27; j_call: TRBJ2-3; clone_size: NA; d_call: NA; cdr3_aa: CASSSGWTDTQYF; cdr3_nt: TGTGCCAGCAGTTCGGGGTGGACAGATACGCAGTATTTT
v_call: TRBV18; j_call: TRBJ2-4; clone_size: NA; d_call: NA; cdr3_aa: CASSPGEGGGARNIQYF; cdr3_nt: TGTGCCAGCTCACCAGGGGAAGGCGGGGGCGCGAGAAACATTCAGTACTTC
v_call: TRBV7-2; j_call: TRBJ1-2; clone_size: NA; d_call: NA; cdr3_aa: CASSLRSLIYGYTF; cdr3_nt: TGTGCCAGCAGCTTACGGTCGCTGATATATGGCTACACCTTC
v_call: TRBV19; j_call: TRBJ1-6; clone_size: once; d_call: NA; cdr3_aa: CASSTQEYNSPLHF; cdr3_nt: TGTGCCAGTAGTACACAGGAGTATAATTCACCCCTCCACTTT
v_call: TRBV30; j_call: TRBJ1-2; clone_size: NA; d_call: TRBD1; cdr3_aa: CAWSLQGTNYGYTF; cdr3_nt: TGTGCCTGGAGTTTACAGGGGACTAACTATGGCTACACCTTC
v_call: TRBV30; j_call: TRBJ2-3; clone_size: NA; d_call: NA; cdr3_aa: CAWSRDGRRDTQYF; cdr3_nt: TGTGCCTGGAGCCGGGATGGGAGGCGGGATACGCAGTATTTT
v_call: TRBV5-4; j_call: TRBJ2-5; clone_size: once; d_call: NA; cdr3_aa: CASSLAPSGGGLQRAQYF; cdr3_nt: TGTGCCAGCAGCTTGGCCCCCTCTGGCGGAGGCCTTCAACGGGCCCAGTACTTC
v_call: TRBV7-8; j_call: TRBJ2-7; clone_size: NA; d_call: TRBD2; cdr3_aa: CASSLAVSGAFYEQYF; cdr3_nt: TGTGCCAGCAGCTTAGCGGTGAGCGGGGCGTTCTACGAGCAGTACTTC
v_call: TRBV19; j_call: TRBJ2-3; clone_size: NA; d_call: NA; cdr3_aa: CASSTGFRSTDTQYF; cdr3_nt: TGTGCCAGTAGCACAGGGTTTCGAAGCACAGATACGCAGTATTTT
v_call: TRBV11-2; j_call: TRBJ2-5; clone_size: once; d_call: NA; cdr3_aa: CASSLVEETQYF; cdr3_nt: TGTGCCAGCAGCTTAGTAGAAGAGACCCAGTACTTC
v_call: TRBV4-2; j_call: TRBJ1-2; clone_size: NA; d_call: NA; cdr3_aa: CASSQVQGIRGYTF; cdr3_nt: TGTGCCAGCAGCCAAGTACAGGGAATACGTGGCTACACCTTC
v_call: TRBV19; j_call: TRBJ1-1; clone_size: NA; d_call: NA; cdr3_aa: CASSISGVRNTEAFF; cdr3_nt: TGTGCCAGTAGTATCTCGGGGGTGAGGAACACTGAAGCTTTCTTT
v_call: TRBV5-1; j_call: TRBJ1-2; clone_size: NA; d_call: TRBD1; cdr3_aa: CASSWDRGALIDGYTF; cdr3_nt: TGCGCCAGCAGCTGGGACAGGGGGGCTTTAATAGATGGCTACACCTTC
v_call: TRBV5-1; j_call: TRBJ2-3; clone_size: NA; d_call: TRBD2; cdr3_aa: CASSSRRLAASGDTQYF; cdr3_nt: TGCGCCAGCAGCTCCAGGAGGCTAGCGGCGTCGGGCGATACGCAGTATTTT
v_call: TRBV5-1; j_call: TRBJ1-4; clone_size: NA; d_call: TRBD1; cdr3_aa: CASSLATGDEKLFF; cdr3_nt: TGCGCCAGCAGCTTGGCGACAGGGGATGAAAAACTGTTTTTT
v_call: TRBV12-3/TRBV12-4; j_call: TRBJ2-7; clone_size: once; d_call: NA; cdr3_aa: CASRLGRSYEQYF; cdr3_nt: TGTGCCAGCAGGCTGGGCCGCTCCTACGAGCAGTACTTC
v_call: TRBV19; j_call: TRBJ1-1; clone_size: NA; d_call: NA; cdr3_aa: CASSPSVNTEAFF; cdr3_nt: TGTGCCAGTAGTCCCTCAGTGAACACTGAAGCTTTCTTT
v_call: TRBV7-3; j_call: TRBJ1-3; clone_size: NA; d_call: TRBD1; cdr3_aa: CASSLGTGPGNTIYF; cdr3_nt: TGTGCCAGCAGCTTAGGGACAGGGCCAGGAAACACCATATATTTT
v_call: TRBV7-8; j_call: TRBJ2-1; clone_size: NA; d_call: TRBD2; cdr3_aa: CASSPRGSASNEQFF; cdr3_nt: TGTGCCAGCAGCCCGCGGGGGAGCGCATCCAATGAGCAGTTCTTC
v_call: TRBV5-1; j_call: TRBJ2-1; clone_size: NA; d_call: TRBD2; cdr3_aa: CASSTSGRANEQFF; cdr3_nt: TGCGCCAGCAGTACTAGCGGGAGGGCCAATGAGCAGTTCTTC
v_call: TRBV19; j_call: TRBJ1-3; clone_size: once; d_call: NA; cdr3_aa: CASSIAWRAPSGNTIYF; cdr3_nt: TGTGCCAGTAGTATCGCTTGGCGGGCCCCCTCTGGAAACACCATATATTTT